These 22 T cell receptor beta chains share one sample of origin, sequenced in a study of cytotoxic CD8 clonotypes in ibrutinib-treated CLL. TCRdb keeps only in-frame clones here, not all; method: immunoSEQ multiplex PCR. The table has 40,000 to 50,000 clones, about 50% seen once. The sequences come from PBMCs, collected after 24 months of ibrutinib treatment. The receptor source for this set is a human donor with chronic lymphocytic leukemia.

The chain combines TRBV7-9 with TRBJ1-2, with 9 bases aligning to TRBD1. There are 14 residues in the CDR3. Germline-derived CDR1 and CDR2 are SEHNR and FQNEAQ (reference sequence). V trimming: 2 bases; J trimming: 8 bases; junction bases outside the gene matches: 6. The CDR3 DNA sequence: TGTGCCAGCAGCTTATCGACAGGGGGTATAGGCTACACCTTC. This translates into CASSLSTGGIGYTF.

CDR3 nucleotide sequence: TGTGCCAGCAGTCGATCGGGGACAGGGAAGGTGGGCATTCAGTACTTC. It encodes CASSRSGTGKVGIQYF. The chain couples TRBV2 to TRBJ2-4, with 9 bases matching TRBD1. This CDR3 has 16 residues. Germline assignment: CDR1 SNHLY and CDR2 FYNNEI. The ends lost 5 bases at V and 9 bases at J; junction bases unmatched: 14.

The chain uses TRBV19 and TRBJ1-2; D gene ambiguous. This CDR3 is built from 12 residues. Germline CDR1 reads LNHDA; CDR2 reads SQIVND (reference sequence). With 9 bases removed from V and 6 bases from J, the gap between germline ends came to 14 bases. The CDR3: CASSYAGDGYTF. The CDR3 nucleotides are TGTGCCAGCAGTTATGCGGGTGATGGCTACACCTTC.

The gene calls are TRBV5-4 and TRBJ2-5, with 7 bases lining up with TRBD2. CDR1 is SGHNT and CDR2 is YYREEE in the germline V gene (reference sequence). The V and J ends lost 4 bases and 6 bases, in that order; junction bases with no gene match: 6. The CDR3 runs 13 residues. CDR3: CASSRGGLQTQYF. Here the CDR3 DNA reads TGTGCCAGCAGCCGCGGGGGTCTACAGACCCAGTACTTC.

The V call is TRBV29-1, the J call TRBJ2-7, with a tentative D call TRBD2 (6 bases). V was clipped by 6 bases and J by 0 bases, with 24 bases between them. Germline lookup yields CDR1 SQVTM and CDR2 ANQGSEA. The CDR3 spans 17 residues. The CDR3 protein is CSVTGLTAGRDSYEQYF. The CDR3 DNA is TGCAGCGTCACCGGACTAACTGCGGGCCGGGACTCCTACGAGCAGTACTTC.

CDR3 loop: CASSGSHRGGDTQYF. CDR3 in DNA: TGTGCCAGCAGCGGTAGCCACAGGGGAGGAGATACGCAGTATTTT. V is TRBV5-4 and J is TRBJ2-3, with a possible D match to TRBD1 (7 bases). Germline loops: CDR1 SGHNT, CDR2 YYREEE (reference sequence). Trimming removed 4 bases at V and 5 bases at J, with 17 bases between. The CDR3 is made up of 15 amino acids. Using reference TRBV5-4 and TRBJ2-3 for the parts outside the CDR3, the full variable domain is ETGVTQSPTHLIKTRGQQVTLRCSSQSGHNTVSWYQQALGQGPQFIFQYYREEENGRGNFPPRFSGLQFPNYSSELNVNALELDDSALYLCASSGSHRGGDTQYFGPGTRLTVL.

This clone is medium-sized in the sample. The rearrangement uses TRBV19 and TRBJ2-7; tentative D call: TRBD2 (5 bases). Germline V lookup: CDR1 LNHDA, CDR2 SQIVND (reference sequence). The length of the CDR3 is 13 residues. With 8 bases removed from V and 3 bases from J, the gap between germline ends came to 14 bases. This chain's CDR3 is CASALAGNYEQYF. CDR3 nucleotides: TGTGCCAGTGCCCTAGCTGGGAACTACGAGCAGTACTTC.

The chain couples TRBV5-1 to TRBJ2-3, with D possibly matching TRBD1 (6 bases). The CDR3 runs to 14 residues. Germline CDR1 is SGHRS and CDR2 is YFSETQ. Between the trimmed V and J ends, which lost 6 bases and 0 bases, there was a span of 11 bases. In DNA, the CDR3 is TGCGCCAGCATCCGAGGGGGAAGCACAGATACGCAGTATTTT. Amino acids: CASIRGGSTDTQYF.

In its sample, this clone was seen once. The chain combines TRBV2 with TRBJ1-3; D remains ambiguous. The V end lost 8 bases, the J end lost 6 bases, and 14 bases lay between the germline ends. This CDR3 region has 13 residues. Germline CDR1 and CDR2: SNHLY and FYNNEI. In nucleotides, the CDR3 is TGTGCCAGCCGAGGGTCCGGTTTAAACACCATATATTTT. Its translation: CASRGSGLNTIYF.

A few counts support this clone. The chain carries TRBV28 and TRBJ1-2, with TRBD1 as a possible D gene (5 bases). CDR3 length: 13 amino acids. The V gene's germline CDR1 is MDHEN and CDR2 SYDVKM. V was pared by 6 bases and J by 8 bases, with 16 bases between. The CDR3 sequence is CASRGDVSEGYTF. DNA of the CDR3: TGTGCCAGCAGGGGGGACGTGAGTGAGGGCTACACCTTC.

J is TRBJ2-7 and V is TRBV2; D may match TRBD1 or TRBD2 (5 bases each). This CDR3 is 13 amino acids long. Germline-derived CDR1 and CDR2 are SNHLY and FYNNEI. V gave up 6 bases and J gave up 0 bases, with 9 bases separating them. This CDR3 is CASRGDLSYEQYF. CDR3 DNA: TGTGCCAGCAGAGGGGACCTCTCCTACGAGCAGTACTTC.

The chain combines TRBV6-1 with TRBJ1-1; D is unresolved. This CDR3 is 14 amino acids long. The germline CDR1 and CDR2 sequences are MNHNS and SASEGT. Trimming removed 8 bases from V and 5 bases from J, with 18 bases in between. This CDR3 reads CASHPGPRGTEAFF. DNA for the CDR3: TGTGCCAGCCACCCCGGGCCCCGAGGAACTGAAGCTTTCTTT.

This clone was detected only a few times. The chain carries TRBV14 and TRBJ2-1; 14 positions agree with TRBD2. Germline lookup yields CDR1 SGHDN and CDR2 FVKESK. V lost 1 base to trimming and J lost 4 bases; unmatched junction nucleotides: 9. The CDR3 is 19 amino acids. The CDR3 sequence is CASSQVPGLAGAPYNEQFF. DNA for the CDR3: TGTGCCAGCAGCCAAGTCCCGGGACTAGCGGGGGCCCCGTACAATGAGCAGTTCTTC.

The chain combines TRBV4-2 with TRBJ2-5; 11 positions match TRBD2. The CDR3 sequence is 16 residues long. Trimming removed 2 bases from V and 3 bases from J; junction bases left unmatched: 5. Germline V gene data show CDR1 as LGHNA and CDR2 as YNFKEQ. This chain's CDR3 is CASSQSQGLAEETQYF. The CDR3 region has the DNA TGTGCCAGCAGCCAATCCCAGGGACTAGCGGAAGAGACCCAGTACTTC.

There are a few counts of this clone. The chain combines TRBV6-6 with TRBJ2-7, with 7 positions matching TRBD2. V lost 4 bases to trimming and J lost 6 bases; unmatched junction nucleotides: 6. The CDR3 runs 13 residues. Germline V gene sequence: CDR1 MNHNY, CDR2 SVGAGI (reference sequence). The CDR3 DNA reads TGTGCCAGCAGTTCTGTGGGGGGGGGCGAGCAGTACTTC. Translation gives CASSSVGGGEQYF.

The V and J genes are TRBV27 and TRBJ2-1; possible D gene TRBD1, 8 bases. V was pared by 3 bases and J by 7 bases, with 16 bases between. This CDR3 spans 15 amino acids. CDR1 and CDR2 (germline): MNHEY, SMNVEV (reference sequence). CDR3 amino acids: CASSFQGAGVNEQFF. The CDR3 nucleotides read TGTGCCAGCAGTTTCCAGGGGGCGGGGGTAAATGAGCAGTTCTTC.

This clone was seen just once. The genes are TRBV15 and TRBJ1-2; the D is unclear. The CDR3 covers 15 residues. Trimming took off 0 bases at V and 8 bases at J, with 16 bases between the two ends. CDR1 and CDR2 (germline): LNHNV, YYDKDF (reference sequence). The CDR3 DNA is TGTGCCACCAGCAGAGATCTGGGCCCCCTGGGGGGCTACACCTTC. Encoded protein: CATSRDLGPLGGYTF.

In its sample, this clone was seen a few times. V is TRBV4-2 and J is TRBJ2-1; D is tentatively TRBD1 or TRBD2 (6 bases each). V lost 0 bases, J lost 4 bases, and 16 bases lay in between. The CDR3 sequence is 17 residues long. CDR1 and CDR2 from the germline V gene are LGHNA and YNFKEQ. DNA for the CDR3: TGTGCCAGCAGCCAAGATAGTGGGGGGCCCCCGTACAATGAGCAGTTCTTC. Protein: CASSQDSGGPPYNEQFF.

This clone was detected only a few times. The rearrangement links TRBV6-5 to TRBJ1-1, with a possible D match to TRBD1 (5 bases). The CDR3 has 14 residues. The germline V gene encodes CDR1 MNHEY and CDR2 SVGAGI. Trimming pared 0 bases from V and 2 bases from J, leaving 7 bases between. The CDR3 reads CASSYSWDNTEAFF. The CDR3 coding sequence is TGTGCCAGCAGTTACTCATGGGACAACACTGAAGCTTTCTTT.

This clone was seen a few times. The genes are TRBV6-1 and TRBJ2-1; D might be TRBD2 (6 bases). V lost 2 bases and J 4 bases, leaving 6 bases between the germline ends. CDR1 and CDR2 (germline): MNHNS, SASEGT. The CDR3 has 13 residues. The DNA for the CDR3 is TGTGCCAGCAGTGAACTAGCGTACAATGAGCAGTTCTTC. It codes for CASSELAYNEQFF.

This clone came up once. The sample holds other DNA sequences that translate to the same CDR3. The chain joins TRBV5-1 to TRBJ2-5; D possibly matches TRBD1 or TRBD2 (6 bases each). Germline V gene sequence: CDR1 SGHRS, CDR2 YFSETQ. Trimming cost V 0 bases and J 4 bases, with 10 bases left between them. The CDR3 is 14 residues long. The CDR3 is CASSLGGARETQYF. The CDR3 nucleotides read TGCGCCAGCAGCTTGGGGGGGGCGAGAGAGACCCAGTACTTC.

The chain links TRBV6-5 to TRBJ1-1; D not resolved. The CDR3 contains 15 residues. Per germline, CDR1 MNHEY and CDR2 SVGAGI. Trimming stripped 11 bases from V and 2 bases from J, with 21 bases between. Here the CDR3 DNA reads TGTGCCGGCCCCAGCACTAACCAGATCAACACTGAAGCTTTCTTT. Translation: CAGPSTNQINTEAFF.